The 9 T cell receptor beta chains below come from one sample, sequenced in a study of radiotherapy plus CTLA-4 blockade in lung cancer. Measured with immunoSEQ multiplex PCR; TCRdb has only the in-frame clones, and not every one. In the table there are around 59,000 clones, around 74% of which are singletons. This specimen was peripheral blood, taken from a patient treated with radiotherapy plus ipilimumab. Receptors originate from a human donor with non-small cell lung cancer whose response to radiotherapy plus ipilimumab could not be evaluated.

V and J are TRBV2 and TRBJ1-5, with 7 bases identical to TRBD1. V shed 6 bases, J shed 2 bases, and the junction held 10 bases outside the gene matches. The CDR3 is made up of 16 amino acids. Germline V lookup: CDR1 SNHLY, CDR2 FYNNEI. The CDR3 loop is CASRAQGIWGNQPQHF. The CDR3 DNA sequence: TGTGCCAGCAGGGCACAGGGGATTTGGGGCAATCAGCCCCAGCATTTT.

This clone was picked up one time. The chain couples TRBV19 to TRBJ2-5, with TRBD2 as a possible D gene (5 bases). Trimming removed 1 base from V and 0 bases from J, with 12 bases in between. The CDR3 is made up of 16 amino acids. CDR1 LNHDA and CDR2 SQIVND come from the germline V gene (reference sequence). For the CDR3, the DNA is TGTGCCAGTAGTATAGTGTTTAGGAGGTACCAAGAGACCCAGTACTTC. This gives the protein CASSIVFRRYQETQYF.

The rearrangement joins TRBV19 to TRBJ2-1; 7 bases map to TRBD1. Germline values: CDR1 LNHDA, CDR2 SQIVND (reference sequence). The trim removed 3 bases at V and 9 bases at J, leaving 11 bases unmatched. The CDR3 is 15 residues long. In DNA, the CDR3 is TGTGCCAGTAGTATGAGGGGACAGACGCCAATTGAGCAGTTCTTC. Translated: CASSMRGQTPIEQFF.

The rearrangement links TRBV12-2 to TRBJ2-6; the listed D gene, TRBD1, was not tested against the DNA. TRBV12-2 is given as a pseudogene. The CDR3 consists of 13 residues. This chain's CDR3 is CASRFKGANVLTF. In DNA form, the CDR3 reads TGTGCAAGTCGCTTCAAAGGGGCCAACGTCCTGACTTTC.

The chain uses TRBV11-1 and TRBJ2-2; D remains ambiguous. Germline-derived CDR1 and CDR2 are SGHAT and FQDESV (reference sequence). The CDR3 covers 14 residues. V lost 5 bases and J 1 base, leaving 8 bases between the germline ends. CDR3 sequence (DNA): TGTGCCAGCAGCCAGCTAGTGAACACCGGGGAGCTGTTTTTT. It codes for CASSQLVNTGELFF.

This chain uses TRBV9 with TRBJ2-3; no clear D gene. V shed 4 bases and J shed 0 bases, with 18 bases lying between them. Germline CDR1 reads SGDLS; CDR2 reads YYNGEE. The CDR3 length is 17 residues. The CDR3 protein is CASSTPLLGTSTDTQYF. As DNA, the CDR3 is TGTGCCAGCAGCACCCCCCTGTTGGGCACTAGCACAGATACGCAGTATTTT.

V and J are TRBV6-5 and TRBJ1-1; 9 bases line up with TRBD1. There are 15 residues in the CDR3. V lost 6 bases to trimming and J lost 4 bases; unmatched junction nucleotides: 9. Germline V gene data show CDR1 as MNHEY and CDR2 as SVGAGI. CDR3 sequence reads: CASSPGTGSATEAFF. In DNA, the CDR3 is TGTGCCAGCAGCCCAGGGACAGGGTCGGCCACTGAAGCTTTCTTT.

The rearrangement joins TRBV5-1 to TRBJ2-7, with D possibly being TRBD2 (6 bases). Germline V gives CDR1 SGHRS, CDR2 YFSETQ. The CDR3 runs 15 residues. V gave up 0 bases and J gave up 2 bases, with 12 bases separating them. The CDR3, as DNA: TGCGCCAGCAGCTTGGCCGGCACGGGGGCCTACGAGCAGTACTTC. This codes for CASSLAGTGAYEQYF.

This clone came up once. V and J are TRBV12-5 and TRBJ1-1; TRBD1 matches 8 bases. Germline-derived CDR1 and CDR2 are LGHNT and FRNRAP. Trimming took 1 base from V and 4 from J; bases not matched to a gene: 20. CDR3 size: 20 residues. In nucleotides, the CDR3 is TGTGCTAGTGGTTTGGCGTATCGGGACAGGTCGCATAAAGGGGGCACTGAAGCTTTCTTT. It encodes CASGLAYRDRSHKGGTEAFF.